The rows below give T cell receptor beta chains drawn from one sample of a study of spatial heterogeneity in lung cancer. Via MiXCR, TCRdb re-called the 5' RACE reads, giving one row per CDR3 protein. The sample shows tens of thousands of distinct CDR3 sequences, approximately 12% of them seen only once. Material: PBMCs, obtained at follow-up. Every receptor here comes from a male donor with early-stage non-small cell lung cancer. Both conserved end residues are part of each CDR3. A D gene is named only where the DNA matches it firmly. Clone size appears in some rows only: once, few, many, or a class for an expanded clone.

D gene: NA; CDR3 length: 13; clone size: many; V gene: TRBV20-1; J gene: TRBJ1-4; CDR3 DNA: TGCAGTGCTAGGGCCCCAGGGAATGAAAAACTGTTTTTT; CDR3 protein: CSARAPGNEKLFF
D gene: TRBD1; CDR3 length: 15; clone size: few; V gene: TRBV3-1; J gene: TRBJ1-5; CDR3 DNA: TGTGTCAGCAGTGATCAGGGGGTCCCGAATCAGCCCCAGCATTTT; CDR3 protein: CVSSDQGVPNQPQHF
D gene: TRBD1; CDR3 length: 14; clone size: few; V gene: TRBV6-2/TRBV6-3; J gene: TRBJ1-5; CDR3 DNA: TGTGCCAGCAGTTACTTCAGGGGGCGGCAGCCCCAGCATTTT; CDR3 protein: CASSYFRGRQPQHF
D gene: TRBD1; CDR3 length: 15; clone size: few; V gene: TRBV6-6; J gene: TRBJ2-4; CDR3 DNA: TGTGCCAGCAGCCCGAGGACAGGTTACGAAAACATTCAGTACTTC; CDR3 protein: CASSPRTGYENIQYF
D gene: NA; CDR3 length: 13; clone size: few; V gene: TRBV20-1; J gene: TRBJ1-5; CDR3 DNA: TGCAGTGCAAGGGTCCCCCGAGATCAGCCCCAGCATTTT; CDR3 protein: CSARVPRDQPQHF
D gene: TRBD2; CDR3 length: 15; clone size: many; V gene: TRBV7-7; J gene: TRBJ2-3; CDR3 DNA: TGTGCCAGCAGTACAGGACTAGCGAGGACAGATACGCAGTATTTT; CDR3 protein: CASSTGLARTDTQYF
D gene: NA; CDR3 length: 13; clone size: NA; V gene: TRBV7-3; J gene: TRBJ2-3; CDR3 DNA: TGTGCCAGCAGCTCCATAGCGGCAGATACGCAGTATTTT; CDR3 protein: CASSSIAADTQYF
D gene: NA; CDR3 length: 16; clone size: many; V gene: TRBV18; J gene: TRBJ1-4; CDR3 DNA: TGTGCCAGCTCACCAGGGGCAGCCGCGTCTAATGAAAAACTGTTTTTT; CDR3 protein: CASSPGAAASNEKLFF
D gene: NA; CDR3 length: 13; clone size: NA; V gene: TRBV5-1; J gene: TRBJ1-2; CDR3 DNA: TGCGCCAGCAGCTTGGGGTCATCTGATGGCTACACCTTC; CDR3 protein: CASSLGSSDGYTF
D gene: NA; CDR3 length: 15; clone size: many; V gene: TRBV27; J gene: TRBJ1-1; CDR3 DNA: TGTGCCAGCAGTTTATTTGGGGGGGCGGGAACTGAAGCTTTCTTT; CDR3 protein: CASSLFGGAGTEAFF
D gene: NA; CDR3 length: 12; clone size: few; V gene: TRBV7-2; J gene: TRBJ2-7; CDR3 DNA: TGTGCCAGCAGCTCGACGGAATACGAGCAGTACTTC; CDR3 protein: CASSSTEYEQYF
D gene: NA; CDR3 length: 17; clone size: many; V gene: TRBV11-2; J gene: TRBJ2-1; CDR3 DNA: TGTGCCAGCAGCTCGACTGTGGGACTCCACTCCTACAATGAGCAGTTCTTC; CDR3 protein: CASSSTVGLHSYNEQFF
D gene: TRBD1; CDR3 length: 15; clone size: NA; V gene: TRBV2; J gene: TRBJ2-7; CDR3 DNA: TGTGCCAGCAGTGAGCTAGTGGGCAGGGGGCCCGAGCAGTACTTC; CDR3 protein: CASSELVGRGPEQYF
D gene: NA; CDR3 length: 12; clone size: NA; V gene: TRBV12-3/TRBV12-4; J gene: TRBJ2-2; CDR3 DNA: TGTGCCAGCAGTTTACGTTTCGGGGAGCTGTTTTTT; CDR3 protein: CASSLRFGELFF
D gene: NA; CDR3 length: 13; clone size: many; V gene: TRBV10-3; J gene: TRBJ1-1; CDR3 DNA: TGTGCCATAGGGGCAGGGATGAACACTGAAGCTTTCTTT; CDR3 protein: CAIGAGMNTEAFF
D gene: NA; CDR3 length: 13; clone size: many; V gene: TRBV2; J gene: TRBJ2-1; CDR3 DNA: TGTGCCAGCAGTGAGCGGCTACCCAATGAGCAGTTCTTC; CDR3 protein: CASSERLPNEQFF
D gene: TRBD1; CDR3 length: 15; clone size: many; V gene: TRBV7-2; J gene: TRBJ2-7; CDR3 DNA: TGTGCCAGCAGCTTAGAACAGGGGGCGGCCTACGAGCAGTACTTC; CDR3 protein: CASSLEQGAAYEQYF
D gene: TRBD1; CDR3 length: 15; clone size: many; V gene: TRBV7-2; J gene: TRBJ2-7; CDR3 DNA: TGTGCCAGCAGCCGACCGGGACAGGGTCTTAGCGAGCAGTACTTC; CDR3 protein: CASSRPGQGLSEQYF
D gene: NA; CDR3 length: 13; clone size: few; V gene: TRBV7-2; J gene: TRBJ1-1; CDR3 DNA: TGTGCCAGCAGCTTAGAAAGGGAAACCGAAGCTTTCTTT; CDR3 protein: CASSLERETEAFF
D gene: NA; CDR3 length: 11; clone size: many; V gene: TRBV6-2/TRBV6-3; J gene: TRBJ2-1; CDR3 DNA: TGTGCCAGCAGGGGACTGGACGGGCAGTTCTTC; CDR3 protein: CASRGLDGQFF
D gene: NA; CDR3 length: 14; clone size: many; V gene: TRBV6-6; J gene: TRBJ1-2; CDR3 DNA: TGTGCCAGCAGTTACGGAGCCCCCAACTATGGCTACACCTTC; CDR3 protein: CASSYGAPNYGYTF
D gene: NA; CDR3 length: 16; clone size: once; V gene: TRBV6-5; J gene: TRBJ1-2; CDR3 DNA: TGTGCCAGCAGTTACTCTTCCCCGGGACATCATTATGGCTACACCTTC; CDR3 protein: CASSYSSPGHHYGYTF
D gene: TRBD1; CDR3 length: 14; clone size: NA; V gene: TRBV6-5; J gene: TRBJ2-7; CDR3 DNA: TGTGCCAGCTTTCCAACAGGGGCGGCCTACGAGCAGTACTTC; CDR3 protein: CASFPTGAAYEQYF
D gene: TRBD2; CDR3 length: 15; clone size: few; V gene: TRBV7-9; J gene: TRBJ2-7; CDR3 DNA: TGTGCCAGCAGCCCTTTAGCGGGAGAGGGCCACGAGCAGTACTTC; CDR3 protein: CASSPLAGEGHEQYF
D gene: NA; CDR3 length: 13; clone size: NA; V gene: TRBV28; J gene: TRBJ1-6; CDR3 DNA: TGTGCCAGTACAAGCCCCTCCGGTTCACCCCTCCACTTT; CDR3 protein: CASTSPSGSPLHF
D gene: NA; CDR3 length: 17; clone size: many; V gene: TRBV3-2; J gene: TRBJ1-2; CDR3 DNA: TGTGCCAGCAGCCAAGACCTGGGACAGGGGGCTTTCTATGGCTACACCTTC; CDR3 protein: CASSQDLGQGAFYGYTF
D gene: NA; CDR3 length: 16; clone size: NA; V gene: TRBV5-1; J gene: TRBJ2-7; CDR3 DNA: TGCGCCAGCAGCTTGGGGGGGCCGGGCCGGGGCGACGAGCAGTACTTC; CDR3 protein: CASSLGGPGRGDEQYF
D gene: NA; CDR3 length: 15; clone size: few; V gene: TRBV5-6; J gene: TRBJ1-5; CDR3 DNA: TGTGCCAGCAGTTCGGGTTGGGGCGGTGGTCAGCCCCAGCATTTT; CDR3 protein: CASSSGWGGGQPQHF
D gene: NA; CDR3 length: 13; clone size: few; V gene: TRBV5-6; J gene: TRBJ2-7; CDR3 DNA: TGTGCCAGCAGCTTGGACAAATCCTACGAGCAGTACTTC; CDR3 protein: CASSLDKSYEQYF
D gene: NA; CDR3 length: 14; clone size: few; V gene: TRBV7-2; J gene: TRBJ2-5; CDR3 DNA: TGTGCCAGCAGCCCGAACAGTTACCAAGAGACCCAGTACTTC; CDR3 protein: CASSPNSYQETQYF
D gene: NA; CDR3 length: 12; clone size: many; V gene: TRBV30; J gene: TRBJ1-1; CDR3 DNA: TGTGCCTGGGCGGAACTGAACACTGAAGCTTTCTTT; CDR3 protein: CAWAELNTEAFF
D gene: TRBD1; CDR3 length: 13; clone size: few; V gene: TRBV5-1; J gene: TRBJ2-5; CDR3 DNA: TGCGCCAGCGCCGGGACGGACAGGGGGACCCAGTACTTC; CDR3 protein: CASAGTDRGTQYF
D gene: NA; CDR3 length: 12; clone size: many; V gene: TRBV30; J gene: TRBJ1-1; CDR3 DNA: TGTGCCTGGAGCTCACAAAACACTGAAGCTTTCTTT; CDR3 protein: CAWSSQNTEAFF
D gene: TRBD2; CDR3 length: 14; clone size: few; V gene: TRBV9; J gene: TRBJ2-7; CDR3 DNA: TGTGCCAGCAGCGTAGTCAGCGGGAGCGACGAGCAGTACTTC; CDR3 protein: CASSVVSGSDEQYF
D gene: NA; CDR3 length: 14; clone size: many; V gene: TRBV6-2/TRBV6-3; J gene: TRBJ2-3; CDR3 DNA: TGTGCCAGCAGATCCGGGACAGCGGGAGATACGCAGTATTTT; CDR3 protein: CASRSGTAGDTQYF
D gene: NA; CDR3 length: 14; clone size: many; V gene: TRBV7-9; J gene: TRBJ2-2; CDR3 DNA: TGTGCCAGCAGCTTATTCGACCGAAGCGGGGAGCTGTTTTTT; CDR3 protein: CASSLFDRSGELFF
D gene: TRBD1; CDR3 length: 16; clone size: many; V gene: TRBV12-3/TRBV12-4; J gene: TRBJ1-1; CDR3 DNA: TGTGCCAGCACCCCGGGACAGGGTCGACGAATCACTGAAGCTTTCTTT; CDR3 protein: CASTPGQGRRITEAFF
D gene: TRBD2; CDR3 length: 14; clone size: many; V gene: TRBV12-3/TRBV12-4; J gene: TRBJ2-5; CDR3 DNA: TGTGCCAGCAGTAAGATAGCGGGAGGAGAGACCCAGTACTTC; CDR3 protein: CASSKIAGGETQYF
D gene: TRBD1; CDR3 length: 14; clone size: NA; V gene: TRBV9; J gene: TRBJ2-3; CDR3 DNA: TGTGCCAGCACCGGGACAGTAGGAGGAGATACGCAGTATTTT; CDR3 protein: CASTGTVGGDTQYF
D gene: TRBD2; CDR3 length: 17; clone size: many; V gene: TRBV20-1; J gene: TRBJ2-3; CDR3 DNA: TGCAGTGCTAGAGCCAGCGGGGGGGCCGGGTTCGCAGATACGCAGTATTTT; CDR3 protein: CSARASGGAGFADTQYF
D gene: NA; CDR3 length: 13; clone size: many; V gene: TRBV6-6; J gene: TRBJ2-6; CDR3 DNA: TGTGCCAGCAGTTACTCTGGGGCCAACGTCCTGACTTTC; CDR3 protein: CASSYSGANVLTF
D gene: NA; CDR3 length: 14; clone size: many; V gene: TRBV6-6; J gene: TRBJ1-1; CDR3 DNA: TGTGCCAGCAACACAGATGCGGGGAACACTGAAGCTTTCTTT; CDR3 protein: CASNTDAGNTEAFF
D gene: NA; CDR3 length: 16; clone size: NA; V gene: TRBV5-1; J gene: TRBJ2-4; CDR3 DNA: TGCGCCAGCAGCACCGGGACGGCACCCATGGCGAACATTCAGTACTTC; CDR3 protein: CASSTGTAPMANIQYF
D gene: TRBD1; CDR3 length: 14; clone size: NA; V gene: TRBV4-2; J gene: TRBJ2-5; CDR3 DNA: TGTGCCAGCAGCTCTCGACAGGGCGGGGAGACCCAGTACTTC; CDR3 protein: CASSSRQGGETQYF
D gene: NA; CDR3 length: 14; clone size: many; V gene: TRBV7-3; J gene: TRBJ2-3; CDR3 DNA: TGTGCCAGCAGTCAAGACAGATTCACAGATACGCAGTATTTT; CDR3 protein: CASSQDRFTDTQYF
D gene: TRBD1; CDR3 length: 14; clone size: NA; V gene: TRBV5-6; J gene: TRBJ1-4; CDR3 DNA: TGTGCCAGCAGCTCGGACAGGAATAATGAAAAACTGTTTTTT; CDR3 protein: CASSSDRNNEKLFF
D gene: NA; CDR3 length: 12; clone size: many; V gene: TRBV30; J gene: TRBJ2-5; CDR3 DNA: TGTGCCTGGAGTGCCAGCCAAGAGACCCAGTACTTC; CDR3 protein: CAWSASQETQYF
D gene: TRBD1; CDR3 length: 14; clone size: NA; V gene: TRBV12-3/TRBV12-4; J gene: TRBJ2-7; CDR3 DNA: TGTGCCAGCAGCCAACAGGGGCCCCCCTACGAGCAGTACTTC; CDR3 protein: CASSQQGPPYEQYF
D gene: NA; CDR3 length: 14; clone size: few; V gene: TRBV27; J gene: TRBJ1-1; CDR3 DNA: TGTGCCAGCAGTTTAGTAGGTTCGAACACTGAAGCTTTCTTT; CDR3 protein: CASSLVGSNTEAFF
D gene: NA; CDR3 length: 14; clone size: few; V gene: TRBV7-8; J gene: TRBJ1-1; CDR3 DNA: TGTGCCAGCAGCTTAGGAACTTCCAACACTGAAGCTTTCTTT; CDR3 protein: CASSLGTSNTEAFF
D gene: NA; CDR3 length: 15; clone size: many; V gene: TRBV20-1; J gene: TRBJ2-5; CDR3 DNA: TGCAGTGCTAGAGAGGCCTCACAGGGTGAAGAGACCCAGTACTTC; CDR3 protein: CSAREASQGEETQYF
D gene: NA; CDR3 length: 17; clone size: NA; V gene: TRBV4-2; J gene: TRBJ1-1; CDR3 DNA: TGTGCCAGCAGCCAAGTAGGGGATGGGGACGTGAACACTGAAGCTTTCTTT; CDR3 protein: CASSQVGDGDVNTEAFF